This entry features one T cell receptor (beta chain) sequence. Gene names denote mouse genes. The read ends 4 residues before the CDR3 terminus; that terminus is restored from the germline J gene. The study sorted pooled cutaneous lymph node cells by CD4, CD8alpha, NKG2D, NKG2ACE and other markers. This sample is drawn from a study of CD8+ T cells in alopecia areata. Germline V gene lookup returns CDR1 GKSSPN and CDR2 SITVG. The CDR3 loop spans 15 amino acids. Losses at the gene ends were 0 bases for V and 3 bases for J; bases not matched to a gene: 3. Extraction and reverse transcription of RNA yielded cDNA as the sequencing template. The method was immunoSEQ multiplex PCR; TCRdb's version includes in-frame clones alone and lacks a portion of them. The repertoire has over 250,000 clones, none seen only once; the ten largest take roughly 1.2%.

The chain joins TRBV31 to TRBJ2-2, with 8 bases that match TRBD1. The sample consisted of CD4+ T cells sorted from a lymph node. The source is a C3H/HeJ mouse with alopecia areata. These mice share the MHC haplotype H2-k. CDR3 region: CAWSLGQVDTGQLYF. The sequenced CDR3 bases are TGTGCCTGGAGTCTGGGACAGGTGGACACCGGG. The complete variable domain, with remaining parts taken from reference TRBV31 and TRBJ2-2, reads AQTIHQWPVAEIKAVGSPLSLGCTIKGKSSPNLYWYWQATGGTLQQLFYSITVGQVESVVQLNLSASRPKDDQFILSTEKLLLSHSGFYLCAWSLGQVDTGQLYFGEGSKLTVL.